This T cell receptor (beta chain) was sequenced in a study of Ad26.COV2.S vaccination and SARS-CoV-2 variants. Profiled with immunoSEQ multiplex PCR; TCRdb holds only in-frame clones, not every one. The table lists roughly 400,000 clones, around nine tenths of them singletons, with around 1.9% in the top ten. The CDR3 has 12 amino acids. V gave up 7 bases and J gave up 4 bases, with 10 bases separating them. In germline, CDR1 is MNHEY, CDR2 SVGAGI. The treatment here: around 19 received Ad26.COV2.S at low or high dose, single or two shots; several received placebo; per-sample allocation not given. Sampling was done on day 63 after the first vaccine or placebo injection. An adult aged 18-55 years in Boston served as the donor.

This receptor was obtained from a person between 18 and 59 years old who received the Ad26.COV2.S COVID-19 vaccine or a placebo. Source: peripheral blood, taken in a trial of Ad26.COV2.S vaccine versus placebo. The chain is built from TRBV6-5 and TRBJ1-1; D gene ambiguous. CDR3 protein: CASTPRGTEAFF. The CDR3 DNA reads TGTGCCAGCACCCCCCGGGGCACTGAAGCTTTCTTT.